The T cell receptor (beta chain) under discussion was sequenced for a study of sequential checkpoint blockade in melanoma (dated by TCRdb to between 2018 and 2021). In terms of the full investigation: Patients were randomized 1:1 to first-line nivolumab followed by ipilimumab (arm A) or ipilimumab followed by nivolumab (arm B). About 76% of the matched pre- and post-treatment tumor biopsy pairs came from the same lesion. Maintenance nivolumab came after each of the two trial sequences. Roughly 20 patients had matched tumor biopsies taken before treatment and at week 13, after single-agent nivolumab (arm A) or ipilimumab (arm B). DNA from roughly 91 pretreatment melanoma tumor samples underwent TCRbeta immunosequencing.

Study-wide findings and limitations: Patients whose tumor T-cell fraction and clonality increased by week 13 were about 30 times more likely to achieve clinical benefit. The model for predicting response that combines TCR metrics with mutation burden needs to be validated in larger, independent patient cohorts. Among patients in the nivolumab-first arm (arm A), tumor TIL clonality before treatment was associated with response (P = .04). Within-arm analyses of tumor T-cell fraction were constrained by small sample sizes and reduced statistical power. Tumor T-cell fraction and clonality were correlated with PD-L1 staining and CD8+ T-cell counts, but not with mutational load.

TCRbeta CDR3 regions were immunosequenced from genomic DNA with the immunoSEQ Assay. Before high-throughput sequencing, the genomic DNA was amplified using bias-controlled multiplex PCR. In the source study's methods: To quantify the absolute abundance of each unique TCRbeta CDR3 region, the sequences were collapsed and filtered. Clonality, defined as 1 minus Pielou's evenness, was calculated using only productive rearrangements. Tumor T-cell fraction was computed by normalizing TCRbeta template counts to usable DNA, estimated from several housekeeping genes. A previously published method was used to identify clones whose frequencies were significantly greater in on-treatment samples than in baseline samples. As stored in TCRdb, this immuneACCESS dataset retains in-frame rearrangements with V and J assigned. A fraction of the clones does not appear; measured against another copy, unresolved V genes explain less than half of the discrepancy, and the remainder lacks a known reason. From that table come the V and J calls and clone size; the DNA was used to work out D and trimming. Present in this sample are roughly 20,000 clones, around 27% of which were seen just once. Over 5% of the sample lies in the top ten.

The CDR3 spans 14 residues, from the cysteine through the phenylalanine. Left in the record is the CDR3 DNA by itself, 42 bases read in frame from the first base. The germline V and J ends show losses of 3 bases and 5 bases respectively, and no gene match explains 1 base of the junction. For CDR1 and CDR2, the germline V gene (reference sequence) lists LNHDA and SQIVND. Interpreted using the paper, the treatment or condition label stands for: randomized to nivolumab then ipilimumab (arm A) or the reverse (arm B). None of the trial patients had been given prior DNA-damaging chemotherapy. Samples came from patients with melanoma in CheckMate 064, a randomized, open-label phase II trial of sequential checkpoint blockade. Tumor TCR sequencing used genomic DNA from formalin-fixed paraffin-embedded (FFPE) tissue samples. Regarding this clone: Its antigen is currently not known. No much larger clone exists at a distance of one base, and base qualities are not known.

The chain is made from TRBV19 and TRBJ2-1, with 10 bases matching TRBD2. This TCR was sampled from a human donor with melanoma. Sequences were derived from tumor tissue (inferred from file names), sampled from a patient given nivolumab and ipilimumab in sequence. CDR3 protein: CASSISGGNNEQFF. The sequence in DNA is TGTGCCAGTAGTATTAGCGGGGGGAACAATGAGCAGTTCTTC.